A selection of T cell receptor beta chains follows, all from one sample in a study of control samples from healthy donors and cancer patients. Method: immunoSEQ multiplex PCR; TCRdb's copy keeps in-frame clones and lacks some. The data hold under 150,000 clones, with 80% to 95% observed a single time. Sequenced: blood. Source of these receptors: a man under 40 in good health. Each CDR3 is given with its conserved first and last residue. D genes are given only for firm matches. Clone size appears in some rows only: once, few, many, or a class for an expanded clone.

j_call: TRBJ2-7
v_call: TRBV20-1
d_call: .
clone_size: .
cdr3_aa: CSATRDYEQYF
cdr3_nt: TGCAGTGCAACCCGGGACTACGAGCAGTACTTC

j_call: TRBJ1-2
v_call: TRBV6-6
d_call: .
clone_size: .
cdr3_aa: CASSQTTEPYGYTF
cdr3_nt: TGTGCCAGCAGCCAGACGACAGAACCCTATGGCTACACCTTC

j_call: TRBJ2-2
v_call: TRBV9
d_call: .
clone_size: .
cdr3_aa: CASSPTITGELFF
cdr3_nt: TGTGCCAGCAGCCCTACTATAACCGGGGAGCTGTTTTTT

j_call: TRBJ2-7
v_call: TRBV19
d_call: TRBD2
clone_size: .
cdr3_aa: CASSTGRLAGGHEQYF
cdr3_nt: TGTGCCAGTAGTACCGGTCGGCTAGCGGGAGGCCACGAGCAGTACTTC

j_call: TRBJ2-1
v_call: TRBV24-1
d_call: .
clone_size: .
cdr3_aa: CATSDNSAQNLDEQFF
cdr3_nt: TGTGCCACCAGTGATAATAGCGCTCAAAATCTCGATGAGCAGTTCTTC

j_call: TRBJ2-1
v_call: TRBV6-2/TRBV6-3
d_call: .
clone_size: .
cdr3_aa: CASSYDSSYNEQFF
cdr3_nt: TGTGCCAGCAGTTATGACAGCTCCTACAATGAGCAGTTCTTC

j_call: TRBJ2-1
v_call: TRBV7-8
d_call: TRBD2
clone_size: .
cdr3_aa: CASSSNFGLAYNEQFF
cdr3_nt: TGTGCCAGCAGCTCCAACTTCGGACTAGCCTACAATGAGCAGTTCTTC

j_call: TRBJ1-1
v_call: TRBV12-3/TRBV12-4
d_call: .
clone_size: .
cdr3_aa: CASSLVMNTEAFF
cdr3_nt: TGTGCCAGCAGTTTAGTTATGAACACTGAAGCTTTCTTT

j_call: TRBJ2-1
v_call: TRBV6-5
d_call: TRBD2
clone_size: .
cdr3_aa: CASSSTPWGGEQFF
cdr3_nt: TGTGCCAGCAGTTCTACCCCGTGGGGGGGTGAGCAGTTCTTC

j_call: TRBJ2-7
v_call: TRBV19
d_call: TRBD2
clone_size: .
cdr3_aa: CASSTLAGLGEQYF
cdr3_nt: TGTGCCAGTAGTACCCTAGCGGGACTGGGAGAGCAGTACTTC

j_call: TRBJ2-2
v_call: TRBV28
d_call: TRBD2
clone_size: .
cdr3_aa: CASSLYGAGDTGELFF
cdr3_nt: TGTGCCAGCAGTTTGTACGGAGCGGGAGACACCGGGGAGCTGTTTTTT

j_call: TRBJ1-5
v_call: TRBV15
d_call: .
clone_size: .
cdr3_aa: CATSRDRVRQPQHF
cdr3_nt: TGTGCCACCAGCAGAGACAGGGTGCGTCAGCCCCAGCATTTT

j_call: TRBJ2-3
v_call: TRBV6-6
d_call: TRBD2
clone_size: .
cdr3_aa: CASSRRTSGTTTDTQYF
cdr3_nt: TGTGCCAGCAGTCGGCGGACTAGCGGGACTACCACAGATACGCAGTATTTT

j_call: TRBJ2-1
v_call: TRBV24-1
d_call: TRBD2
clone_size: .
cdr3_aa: CATTRGEGINEQFF
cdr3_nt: TGTGCCACCACCCGCGGGGAGGGAATCAATGAGCAGTTCTTC

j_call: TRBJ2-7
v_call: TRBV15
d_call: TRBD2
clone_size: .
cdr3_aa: CATSRVPSGASWEQYF
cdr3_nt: TGTGCCACCAGCAGAGTTCCTAGCGGGGCTTCGTGGGAGCAGTACTTC

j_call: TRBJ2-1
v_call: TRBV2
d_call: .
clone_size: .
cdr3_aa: CASKDRGNEQFF
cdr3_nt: TGTGCCAGCAAAGATAGGGGCAATGAGCAGTTCTTC

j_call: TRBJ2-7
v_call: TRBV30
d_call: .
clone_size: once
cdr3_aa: CAWSAGGSEQYF
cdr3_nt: TGTGCCTGGAGTGCCGGGGGATCCGAGCAGTACTTC

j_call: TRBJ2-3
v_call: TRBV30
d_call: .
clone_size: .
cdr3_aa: CAWTAGNTDTQYF
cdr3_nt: TGTGCCTGGACTGCGGGTAACACAGATACGCAGTATTTT

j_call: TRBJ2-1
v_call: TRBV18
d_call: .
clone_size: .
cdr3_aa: CASSPSATYNEQFF
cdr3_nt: TGTGCCAGCTCACCAAGCGCAACCTACAATGAGCAGTTCTTC

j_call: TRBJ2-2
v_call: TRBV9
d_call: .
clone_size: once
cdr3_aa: CASSVGDRVAGELFF
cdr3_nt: TGTGCCAGCAGCGTAGGGGACCGGGTCGCCGGGGAGCTGTTTTTT

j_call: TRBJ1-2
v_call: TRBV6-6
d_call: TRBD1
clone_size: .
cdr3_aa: CASSDRGGNYGYTF
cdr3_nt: TGTGCCAGCAGTGACAGGGGAGGAAATTATGGCTACACCTTC

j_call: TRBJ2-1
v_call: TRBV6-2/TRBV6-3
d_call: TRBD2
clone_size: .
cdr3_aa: CASSYLTSGREQFF
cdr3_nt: TGTGCCAGCAGTTACTTGACTAGCGGGAGGGAGCAGTTCTTC

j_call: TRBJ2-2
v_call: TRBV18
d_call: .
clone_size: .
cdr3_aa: CASSPQELFFAGELFF
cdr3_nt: .

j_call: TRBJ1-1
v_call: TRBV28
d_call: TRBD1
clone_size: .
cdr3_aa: CASRPSGGTEAFF
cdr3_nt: TGTGCCAGCAGGCCGTCAGGGGGCACTGAAGCTTTCTTT

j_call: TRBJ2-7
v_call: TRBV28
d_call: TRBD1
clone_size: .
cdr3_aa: CASKTPGQLAEQYF
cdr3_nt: TGTGCCAGCAAAACCCCGGGACAGTTGGCCGAGCAGTACTTC

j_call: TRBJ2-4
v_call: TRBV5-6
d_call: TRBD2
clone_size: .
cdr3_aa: CASRSLSGSGYIQYF
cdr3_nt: TGTGCCAGCAGGAGCCTTAGCGGGAGCGGGTACATTCAGTACTTC

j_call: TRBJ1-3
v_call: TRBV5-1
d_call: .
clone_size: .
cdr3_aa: CASSWSRGSGNTIYF
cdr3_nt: TGCGCCAGCAGCTGGAGCAGGGGCTCTGGAAACACCATATATTTT

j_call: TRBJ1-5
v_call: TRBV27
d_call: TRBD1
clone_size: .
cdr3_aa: CASSFGTGGQPQHF
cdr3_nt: TGTGCCAGCAGTTTTGGGACAGGGGGACAGCCCCAGCATTTT

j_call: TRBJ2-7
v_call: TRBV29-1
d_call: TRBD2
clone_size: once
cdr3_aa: CSVETSGSYEQYF
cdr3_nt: TGCAGCGTTGAGACTAGCGGGAGCTACGAGCAGTACTTC

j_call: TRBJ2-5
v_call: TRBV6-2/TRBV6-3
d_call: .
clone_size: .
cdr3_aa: CASSYLGLKETQYF
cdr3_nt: TGTGCCAGCAGTTACCTGGGACTGAAAGAGACCCAGTACTTC

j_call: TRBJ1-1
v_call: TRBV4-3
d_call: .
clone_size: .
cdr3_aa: CASSQDRRKGTEAFF
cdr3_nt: TGCGCCAGCAGCCAAGATCGGCGCAAAGGGACTGAAGCTTTCTTT

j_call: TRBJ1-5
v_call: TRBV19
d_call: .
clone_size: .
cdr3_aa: CASSPTGSLHQPQHF
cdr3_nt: TGTGCCAGTAGTCCAACGGGGTCACTTCATCAGCCCCAGCATTTT

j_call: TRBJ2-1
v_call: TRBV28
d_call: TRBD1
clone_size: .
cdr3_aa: CASSTSGTGYYNEQFF
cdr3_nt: TGTGCCAGCAGTACCTCCGGGACAGGTTATTACAATGAGCAGTTCTTC

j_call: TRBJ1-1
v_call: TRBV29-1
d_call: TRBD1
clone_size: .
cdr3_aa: CSVPRGTGGFTEAFF
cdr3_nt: TGCAGCGTCCCCAGGGGGACAGGGGGCTTTACTGAAGCTTTCTTT

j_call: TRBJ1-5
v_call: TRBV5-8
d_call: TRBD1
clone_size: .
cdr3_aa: CASSLYDREGQPQHF
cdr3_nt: TGTGCCAGCAGTCTATACGACAGGGAAGGGCAGCCCCAGCATTTT

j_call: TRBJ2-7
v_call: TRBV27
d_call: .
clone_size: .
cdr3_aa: CASSQRGAGEQYF
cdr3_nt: TGTGCCAGCAGTCAAAGGGGGGCGGGGGAGCAGTACTTC

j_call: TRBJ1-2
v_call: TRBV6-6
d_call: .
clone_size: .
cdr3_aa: CASSYLTGPTSGYTF
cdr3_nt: TGTGCCAGCAGTTACTTAACCGGGCCTACCTCGGGCTACACCTTC

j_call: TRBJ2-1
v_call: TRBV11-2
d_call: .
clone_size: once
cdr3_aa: CASRPSRGSYNEQFF
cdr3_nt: TGTGCCAGCAGGCCTAGCCGGGGCTCCTACAATGAGCAGTTCTTC

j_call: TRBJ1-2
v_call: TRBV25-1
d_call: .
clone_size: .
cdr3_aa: CASSERGGGYGYTF
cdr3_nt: TGTGCCAGCAGTGAACGCGGGGGGGGCTATGGCTACACCTTC

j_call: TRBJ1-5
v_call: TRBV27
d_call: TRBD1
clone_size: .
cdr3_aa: CASSGQGNQPQHF
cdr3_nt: TGTGCCAGCAGTGGACAGGGCAATCAGCCCCAGCATTTT

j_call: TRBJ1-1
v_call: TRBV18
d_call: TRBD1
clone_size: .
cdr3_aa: CASSPYRPGQGVGAFF
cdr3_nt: TGTGCCAGCTCGCCATACCGCCCTGGACAGGGGGTCGGGGCTTTCTTT

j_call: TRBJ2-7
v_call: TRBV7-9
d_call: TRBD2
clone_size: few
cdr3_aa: CASSEGLAGYEQYF
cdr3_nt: TGTGCCAGCAGCGAGGGACTAGCGGGGTACGAGCAGTACTTC

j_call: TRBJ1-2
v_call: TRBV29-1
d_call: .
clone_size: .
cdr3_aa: CSAPDRTGGGYTF
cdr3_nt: TGCAGCGCCCCAGACCGTACGGGGGGGGGCTACACCTTC

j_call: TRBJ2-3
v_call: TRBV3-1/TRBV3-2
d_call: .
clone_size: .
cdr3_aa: CASSQTRGRAGTDTQYF
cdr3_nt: TGTGCCAGCAGCCAAACGAGGGGGAGGGCCGGCACAGATACGCAGTATTTT

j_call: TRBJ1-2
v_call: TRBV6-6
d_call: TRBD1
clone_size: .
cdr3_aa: CASRGTAYGYTF
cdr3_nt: TGTGCCAGCAGGGGGACAGCTTATGGCTACACCTTC

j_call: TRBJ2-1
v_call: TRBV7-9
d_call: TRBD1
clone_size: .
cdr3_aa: CASSLAGQGTGNEQFF
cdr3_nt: TGTGCCAGCAGCTTGGCCGGTCAGGGGACAGGGAATGAGCAGTTCTTC

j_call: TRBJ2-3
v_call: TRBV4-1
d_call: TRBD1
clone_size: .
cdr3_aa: CASSQEGQGFTDTQYF
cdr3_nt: TGCGCCAGCAGCCAGGAAGGACAGGGCTTCACAGATACGCAGTATTTT